This TCR beta chain appears in the sequencing data of a study of T-cell reconstitution after alpha-beta-depleted transplantation in children. Study-wide results and limits: Newly generated T cells supplied most T-cell counts and diversity one year post-transplant. By about two months after transplant, alpha-beta T cells reportedly arose from several hundred graft clones that had expanded.

This CDR3 region has 15 residues. Per germline, CDR1 DFQATT and CDR2 SNEGSKA (reference sequence). V lost 2 bases and J lost 6; bases outside the gene matches: 11. Unique molecular identifiers were incorporated when the TCRbeta library was constructed. Using its own MiXCR run on the PCR reads, TCRdb lists one record per CDR3 protein. The data hold 250,000 to 300,000 distinct CDR3 sequences, with roughly 11% observed a single time. This clonotype came up many times. The antigen remains unidentified. The sample was peripheral blood, taken 180 days after TCRalphabeta/CD19-depleted stem cell transplant. J is TRBJ1-2 and V is TRBV20-1, with TRBD1 matching 8 bases. The TCR was taken from a male patient aged 2 to 10 who had a stem cell transplant for chronic granulomatous disease, so the T cells may come from the graft donor. The CDR3 reads CSARQPGQGPHGYTF. For the CDR3, the DNA is TGCAGTGCTAGACAACCCGGACAGGGACCCCATGGCTACACCTTC.